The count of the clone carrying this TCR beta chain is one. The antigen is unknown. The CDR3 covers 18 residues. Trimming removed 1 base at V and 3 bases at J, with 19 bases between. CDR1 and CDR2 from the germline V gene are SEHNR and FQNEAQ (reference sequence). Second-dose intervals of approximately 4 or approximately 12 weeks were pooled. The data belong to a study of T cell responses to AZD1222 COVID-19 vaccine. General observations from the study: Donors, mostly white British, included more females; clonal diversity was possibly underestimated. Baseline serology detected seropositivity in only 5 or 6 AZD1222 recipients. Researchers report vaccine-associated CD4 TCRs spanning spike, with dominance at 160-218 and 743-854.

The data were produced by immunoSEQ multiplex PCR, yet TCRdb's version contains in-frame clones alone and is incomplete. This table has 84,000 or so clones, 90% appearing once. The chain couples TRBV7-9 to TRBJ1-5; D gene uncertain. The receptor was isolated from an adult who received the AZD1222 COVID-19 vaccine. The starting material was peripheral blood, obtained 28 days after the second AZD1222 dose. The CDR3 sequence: CASSLEGGSRSSNQPQHF. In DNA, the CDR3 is TGTGCCAGCAGCTTAGAGGGAGGGTCCCGAAGCTCCAATCAGCCCCAGCATTTT.